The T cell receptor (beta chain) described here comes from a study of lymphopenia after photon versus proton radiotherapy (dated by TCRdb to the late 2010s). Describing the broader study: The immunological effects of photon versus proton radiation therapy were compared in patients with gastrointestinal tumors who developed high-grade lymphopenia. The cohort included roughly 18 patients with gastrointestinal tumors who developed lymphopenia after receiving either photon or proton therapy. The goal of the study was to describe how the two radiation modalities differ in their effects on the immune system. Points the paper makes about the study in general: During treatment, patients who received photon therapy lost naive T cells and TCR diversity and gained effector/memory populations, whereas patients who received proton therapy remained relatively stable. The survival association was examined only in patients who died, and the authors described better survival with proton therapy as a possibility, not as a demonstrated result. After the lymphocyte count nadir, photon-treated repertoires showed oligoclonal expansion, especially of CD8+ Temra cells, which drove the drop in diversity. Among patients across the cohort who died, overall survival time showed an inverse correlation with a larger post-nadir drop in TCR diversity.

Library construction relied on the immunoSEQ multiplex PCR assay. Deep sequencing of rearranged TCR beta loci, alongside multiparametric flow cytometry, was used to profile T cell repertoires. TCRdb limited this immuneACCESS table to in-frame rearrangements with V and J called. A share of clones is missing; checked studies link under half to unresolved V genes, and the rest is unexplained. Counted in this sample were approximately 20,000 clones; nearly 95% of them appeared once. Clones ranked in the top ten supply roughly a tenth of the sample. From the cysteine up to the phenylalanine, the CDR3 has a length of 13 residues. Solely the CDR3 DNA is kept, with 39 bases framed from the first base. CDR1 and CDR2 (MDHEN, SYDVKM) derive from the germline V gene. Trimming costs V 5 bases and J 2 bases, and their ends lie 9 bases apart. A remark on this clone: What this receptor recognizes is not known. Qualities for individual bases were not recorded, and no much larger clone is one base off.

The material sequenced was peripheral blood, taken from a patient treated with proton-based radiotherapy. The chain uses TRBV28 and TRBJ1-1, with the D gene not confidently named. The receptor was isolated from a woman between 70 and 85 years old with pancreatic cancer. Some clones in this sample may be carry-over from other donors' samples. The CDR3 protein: CASSGVSNTEAFF. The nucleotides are TGTGCCAGCAGTGGGGTTTCTAACACTGAAGCTTTCTTT.